The subject of this entry is one TCR beta chain. Its antigen is still unknown. Libraries came from the immunoSEQ multiplex PCR assay. For the multiplex PCR, a mixture combining 60 forward primers for TCR Vbeta segments and 13 reverse primers for TCR Jbeta segments was used. A multiplex PCR assay on genomic DNA amplified the CDR3 region of rearranged TCR beta genes. The amplified TCR beta libraries were sequenced on the Illumina HiSeq System as 87-base-pair reads. Per the source publication's procedure: Across the 600 to 700 repertoires, a later analysis counted roughly 84 million unique TCR beta chains, around 10 million of which were shared by at least two donors. Raw reads were error-corrected and collapsed into unique sequences with a nearest-neighbor algorithm that merged closely related sequences to remove PCR and sequencing errors. To assign V, D and J gene segments, CDR3 sequences were aligned to IMGT reference sequences. For a sequence to be retained, a match of at least six nucleotides was required to both a V gene segment and a J gene segment. A rearrangement was called productive if the CDR3 had no stop codons and remained in frame with V and J, and every other rearrangement was called non-productive. CDR3 was defined according to IMGT convention as the region running from the second conserved V-encoded cysteine to the conserved J-encoded phenylalanine. In an earlier analysis of around 600 of the donors, sequences lacking an unambiguous match to a single V gene segment were excluded. An earlier analysis of over 450 of the donors classified V segments as functional when productive rearrangements were above 56.7% and as segregating when the standard deviation between donors was above 5%. A statistical classification framework was built for diagnosing cytomegalovirus status from the catalog of TCR beta chain sequences. In a later analysis, TCR nucleotide sequences were compared against IMGT/GENE-DB human TR gene sequences so that V and J genes could be assigned. In a later analysis, CDR3 sequences and most-parsimonious VDJ recombination scenarios were assigned using the TCRdist pipeline. In a later analysis, each TCR beta chain was defined by its CDR3 amino acid sequence together with its V-gene family, and reads lacking a unique V-gene family were excluded. A later analysis removed 500 to 650 highly shared, low-generation-probability nucleotide sequences to deal with suspected cross-contamination and a sequencing artifact. In a later analysis, a clonal expansion index for each public chain was calculated from normalized within-repertoire ranks of inferred template counts. Generation probabilities in a later analysis came from a VDJ recombination model fitted to out-of-frame rearrangements, and those results were checked against IGoR. In a later analysis, TCR-TCR, TCR-HLA and TCR-CMV co-occurrence was scored with hypergeometric tests, and a repertoire-size bias correction was applied to TCR pairs. In a later analysis, false discovery rates were estimated by permuting HLA or CMV assignments 20 times. In a later analysis, co-occurring TCRs were grouped with DBSCAN, and TCRdist sequence similarity was added when clustering was performed within HLA-allele-positive subsets. Repertoires with fewer than 30,000 or more than 120,000 public chains, plus five repertoires with anomalous nucleotide sharing, were excluded from co-occurrence clustering. Held by TCRdb, this immuneACCESS table contains in-frame sequences only and omits some clones. Under half of the omission traces to an unresolved V gene where checked; the cause of the rest is unknown. V and J calls and clone size are given by that table; D and trimming were obtained from the DNA. The sample table on file contains under 40,000 clones. Around 3.4% of the sample is held by the ten biggest clonotypes.

This record comes from a study of cytomegalovirus exposure and HLA in healthy donors (dated by TCRdb to about 2017). Study-wide context: In an earlier analysis of about 560 of the donors, 250 to 300 Gb of sequence data and roughly 100 million unique TCR beta sequences from about 190 million T cells were reported. Approximately 300 gigabases of sequencing data and around 88 million unique TCR sequences made up an early release that covered around 640 HLA-typed donors. Of the roughly 400 genotyped donors, 65% to 90% fell in the genetic ancestry cluster associated with self-reported Caucasian donors. The study was designed to test whether signatures of past pathogen exposure could be identified by cataloging public T cell receptors. Using immunosequencing, the study profiled T cell repertoires from roughly 650 subjects and related those repertoires to cytomegalovirus serostatus. Besides the first cohort of approximately 710 subjects, a separate validation cohort made up of 120 different subjects was used. To predict cytomegalovirus infection status, the study brought together high-throughput TCR immunosequencing, statistical association of individual TCRs with disease status, and machine learning. To study patterns of TCR occurrence, a later analysis re-analyzed previously published TCR beta repertoires from under 750 donors and added high-resolution HLA genotyping. In the later analysis, no new phenotypic data were used to find candidate immune exposures; instead, reliance was placed on TCR beta sequences and their occurrence across donors. An earlier analysis of 587 of the donors used high-throughput TCR beta sequencing to judge whether each TCR beta V gene segment behaved as functional or pseudogenic. Donor age, sex, ethnicity and CMV serostatus were collected together with the repertoire data. A later genetic analysis used genome-wide SNP genotypes for about 65% of the roughly 700 donors, treating that subset as a discovery cohort. Every repertoire in the discovery cohort had been generated on one and the same sequencing platform. Class I and class II HLA loci were covered by the typing at four-digit resolution. Typing coverage differed by locus: A, B, C, DRB1 and DQB1 were typed in about 620-630 donors, DQA1 in around 500, DPA1 in 600 to 610, and DPB1 in roughly 470. Several DR-DQ haplotypes were handled as single units for association and clustering because linkage in the cohort was strong. Among roughly 400 genotyped donors of the cohort, an average of roughly 230,000 unique TCR beta nucleotide sequences was sequenced per donor, of which 15% to 20% were non-productive. Overall study outcomes, separate from this receptor: In vitro tests confirmed that a few of the cytomegalovirus-associated TCR beta chains recognize cytomegalovirus antigens. Because HLA typing was missing for some donors at each locus, association tests included only the typed subset. A further reported finding was that TCR beta sequences accurately predicted the HLA-A and HLA-B alleles for most subjects in the first cohort. Several of the top co-occurrence clusters appeared to be linked to parvovirus B19, influenza, CMV and Epstein-Barr virus, according to a later analysis. CMV serostatus was the only immune exposure information available for the cohort. According to a later genetic analysis, donors in an Asian-associated ancestry cluster had fewer N-insertions in productive TCRs than the approximately 610-donor mean. In a later analysis, 16,951 TCR beta sequences were associated with specific HLA alleles at a false discovery rate of 0.05. Linkage disequilibrium might explain the correlated functional status among segregating V segments, but an unknown experimental factor could not be ruled out. In an earlier analysis of fewer than 750 of the donors, most TCR beta V segments were observed in productive rearrangements about 90% or about 30% of the time, broadly matching IMGT annotations. In a later analysis, the rate of TCR association differed among HLA loci, with DRB1 alleles having the most associated TCRs and HLA-C alleles having the fewest. An association between a missense DCLRE1C variant and V-gene and J-gene trimming of TCR beta chains was found in a later genetic analysis and replicated in an independent cohort. Cytomegalovirus status was reported to be diagnosed by the classifier with high specificity and sensitivity in both the original and validation cohorts. Assigning TCR associations to individual alleles was difficult when HLA alleles, especially DR and DQ, strongly co-occurred. A cluster of highly shared sequence variants was judged likely to represent a technical artifact of the sequencing pipeline. Roughly uniform sequencing depth across donors was assumed in presence/absence analyses, although this assumption may not hold. Fewer than 20 rarely observed V segments, including chromosome 9 orphons, were excluded from the earlier analysis of just under 600 of the donors because counts were too low. According to the authors, the approach could potentially be generalized to other disease states and immunological phenotypes. A total of 150 or so TCR beta chains were listed by the study as associated with cytomegalovirus. Compared with equally common non-associated chains, HLA-associated TCR beta chains in a later analysis were more clonally expanded and had lower generation probabilities. Only TCR beta chains were sequenced in this cohort, and the absence of alpha or paired-chain data limited detectable features. While some public TCRs were present in many individuals, most TCR sequences turned up only very rarely across donors. In a later analysis, most CMV-associated TCR beta chains were found to appear HLA-restricted, with HLA associations seemingly driven largely by CMV exposure.

The cohort comprised some 680 healthy bone marrow donors. All cohort members were sampled while nominally healthy, although unrecorded immune exposures were likely present. The donor was CMV seropositive and was included in the group of 289 seropositive cohort members. Each donor provided a peripheral blood sample, and peripheral blood mononuclear cells were used for TCR beta sequencing. Genomic DNA was extracted from the blood cell samples with the Qiagen DNeasy Blood Extraction Kit. Sequenced: PBMCs. The source is a woman between 40 and 50 years old in good health and CMV-seropositive.

The sequenced DNA is TGTGCCAGCAGCTTAGAACTAGCGGTGAACACCGGGGAGCTGTTTTTT. It is translated as CASSLELAVNTGELFF. Rearrangement joined TRBV13 to TRBJ2-2, and 8 bases in between align with TRBD2. The CDR3 has 16 amino acids, counting the end cysteine and phenylalanine. CDR3 DNA is the only sequence kept; it has 48 bases, read in frame from the first base. From V the trimming removes 1 base and from J it removes 1 base, while the gene matches leave 2 bases of the junction unaccounted for. CDR1 PRHDT and CDR2 FYEKMQ were looked up in the germline V gene (reference sequence).